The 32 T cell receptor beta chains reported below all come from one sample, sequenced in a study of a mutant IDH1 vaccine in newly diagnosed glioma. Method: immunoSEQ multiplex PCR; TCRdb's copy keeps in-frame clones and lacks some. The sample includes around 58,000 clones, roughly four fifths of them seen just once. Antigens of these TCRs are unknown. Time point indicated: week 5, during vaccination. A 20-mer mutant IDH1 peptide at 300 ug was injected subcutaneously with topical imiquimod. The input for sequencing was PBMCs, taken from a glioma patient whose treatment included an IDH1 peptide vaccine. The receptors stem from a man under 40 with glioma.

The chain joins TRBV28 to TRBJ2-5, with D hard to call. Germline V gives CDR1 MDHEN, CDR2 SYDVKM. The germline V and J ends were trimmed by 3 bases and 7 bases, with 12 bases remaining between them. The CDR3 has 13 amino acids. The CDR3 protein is CASSFTNRGTQYF. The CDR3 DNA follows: TGTGCCAGCAGTTTTACAAATAGAGGGACCCAGTACTTC.

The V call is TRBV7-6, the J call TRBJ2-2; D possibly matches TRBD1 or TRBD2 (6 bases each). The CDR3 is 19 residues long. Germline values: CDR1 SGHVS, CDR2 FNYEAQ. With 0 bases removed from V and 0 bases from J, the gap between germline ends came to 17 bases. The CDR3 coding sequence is TGTGCCAGCAGCTTAGCTCTCGGGGGCCCCTCCTCGAACACCGGGGAGCTGTTTTTT. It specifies CASSLALGGPSSNTGELFF. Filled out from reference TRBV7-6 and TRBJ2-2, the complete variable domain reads GAGVSQSPRYKVTKRGQDVALRCDPISGHVSLYWYRQALGQGPEFLTYFNYEAQQDKSGLPNDRFSAERPEGSISTLTIQRTEQRDSAMYRCASSLALGGPSSNTGELFFGEGSRLTVL.

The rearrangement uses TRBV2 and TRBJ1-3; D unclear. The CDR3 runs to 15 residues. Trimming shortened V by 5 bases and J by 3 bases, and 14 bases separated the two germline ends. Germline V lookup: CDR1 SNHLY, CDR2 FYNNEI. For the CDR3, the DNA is TGTGCCAGCAGTCAGGATGTCGTTAGTGGAAACACCATATATTTT. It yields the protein CASSQDVVSGNTIYF.

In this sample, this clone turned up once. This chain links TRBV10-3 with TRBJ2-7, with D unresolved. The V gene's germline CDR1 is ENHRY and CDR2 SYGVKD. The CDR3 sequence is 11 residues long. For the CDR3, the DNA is TGTGCGCTCGCCTCGGGCCCCGAGCAGTACTTC. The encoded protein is CALASGPEQYF.

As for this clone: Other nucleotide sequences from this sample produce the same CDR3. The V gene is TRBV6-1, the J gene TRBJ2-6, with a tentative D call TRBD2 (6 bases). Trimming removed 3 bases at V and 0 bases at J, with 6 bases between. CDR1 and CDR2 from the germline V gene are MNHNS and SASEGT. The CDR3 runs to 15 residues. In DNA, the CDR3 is TGTGCCAGCAGTGACGGGGGCTCTGGGGCCAACGTCCTGACTTTC. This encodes CASSDGGSGANVLTF.

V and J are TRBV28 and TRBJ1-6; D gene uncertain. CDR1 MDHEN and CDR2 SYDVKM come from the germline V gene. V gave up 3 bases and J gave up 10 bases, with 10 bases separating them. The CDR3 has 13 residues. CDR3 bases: TGTGCCAGCAGTTTCGAGAGGCCCTCACCCCTCCACTTT. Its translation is CASSFERPSPLHF.

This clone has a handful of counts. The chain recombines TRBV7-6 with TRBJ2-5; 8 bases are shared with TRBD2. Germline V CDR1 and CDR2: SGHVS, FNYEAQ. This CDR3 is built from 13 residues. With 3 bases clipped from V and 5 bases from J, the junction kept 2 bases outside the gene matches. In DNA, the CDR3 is TGTGCCAGCAGCTTCCGGGGGGGGGAGACCCAGTACTTC. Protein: CASSFRGGETQYF.

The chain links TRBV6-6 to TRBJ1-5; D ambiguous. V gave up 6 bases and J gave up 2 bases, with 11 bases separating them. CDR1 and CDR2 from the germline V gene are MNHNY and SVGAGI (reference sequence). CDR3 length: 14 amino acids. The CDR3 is CASSRVEGNQPQHF. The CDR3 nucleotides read TGTGCCAGCAGCCGGGTAGAAGGCAATCAGCCCCAGCATTTT.

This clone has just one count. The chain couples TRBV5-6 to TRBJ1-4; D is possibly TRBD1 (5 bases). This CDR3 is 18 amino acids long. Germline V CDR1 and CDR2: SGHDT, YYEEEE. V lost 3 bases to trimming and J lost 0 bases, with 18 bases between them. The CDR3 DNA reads TGTGCCAGCAGCTGGCGCGTGAGGAAGGGGCCAACTAATGAAAAACTGTTTTTT. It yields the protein CASSWRVRKGPTNEKLFF.

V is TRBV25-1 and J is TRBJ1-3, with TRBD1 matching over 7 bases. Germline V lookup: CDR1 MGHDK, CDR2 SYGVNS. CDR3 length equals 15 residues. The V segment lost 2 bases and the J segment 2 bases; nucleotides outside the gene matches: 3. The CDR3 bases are TGTGCCAGCAGTGAAAGACAGGGTGCTGGAAACACCATATATTTT. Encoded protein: CASSERQGAGNTIYF.

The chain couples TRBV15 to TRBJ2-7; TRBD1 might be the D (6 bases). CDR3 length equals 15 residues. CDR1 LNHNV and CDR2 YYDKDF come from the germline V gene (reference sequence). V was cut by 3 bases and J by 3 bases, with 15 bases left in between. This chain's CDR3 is CATSSSGTGFYEQYF. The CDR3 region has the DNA TGTGCCACCAGCAGTTCGGGTACAGGGTTCTACGAGCAGTACTTC.

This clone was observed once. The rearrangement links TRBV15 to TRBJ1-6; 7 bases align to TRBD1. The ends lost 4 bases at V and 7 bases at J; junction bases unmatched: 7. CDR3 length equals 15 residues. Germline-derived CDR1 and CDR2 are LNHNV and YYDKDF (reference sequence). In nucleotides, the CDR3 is TGTGCCACCAGCACCCGACAGGGAGGGAATTCACCCCTCCACTTT. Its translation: CATSTRQGGNSPLHF.

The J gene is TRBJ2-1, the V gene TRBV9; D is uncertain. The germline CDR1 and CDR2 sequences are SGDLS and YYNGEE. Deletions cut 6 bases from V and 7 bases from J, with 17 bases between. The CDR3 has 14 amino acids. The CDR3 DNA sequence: TGTGCCAGCACCCCCGGTGGGCTACAAAATGAGCAGTTCTTC. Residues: CASTPGGLQNEQFF. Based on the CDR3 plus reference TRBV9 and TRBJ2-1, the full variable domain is DSGVTQTPKHLITATGQRVTLRCSPRSGDLSVYWYQQSLDQGLQFLIQYYNGEERAKGNILERFSAQQFPDLHSELNLSSLELGDSALYFCASTPGGLQNEQFFGPGTRLTVL.

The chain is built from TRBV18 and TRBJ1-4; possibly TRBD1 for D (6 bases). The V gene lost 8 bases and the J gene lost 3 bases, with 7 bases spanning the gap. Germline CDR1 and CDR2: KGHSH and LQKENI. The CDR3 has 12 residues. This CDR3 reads CASRTANEKLFF. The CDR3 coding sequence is TGTGCCAGCAGGACAGCTAATGAAAAACTGTTTTTT.

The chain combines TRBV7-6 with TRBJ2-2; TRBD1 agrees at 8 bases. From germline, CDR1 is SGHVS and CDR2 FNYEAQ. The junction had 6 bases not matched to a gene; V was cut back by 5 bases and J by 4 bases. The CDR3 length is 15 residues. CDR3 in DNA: TGTGCCAGCAGCCAAAGGACAGGGAGCACCGGGGAGCTGTTTTTT. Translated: CASSQRTGSTGELFF.

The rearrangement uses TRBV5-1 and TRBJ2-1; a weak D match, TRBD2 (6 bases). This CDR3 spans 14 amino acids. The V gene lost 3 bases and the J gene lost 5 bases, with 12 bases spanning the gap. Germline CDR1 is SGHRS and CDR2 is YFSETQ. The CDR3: CASSSAGRDNEQFF. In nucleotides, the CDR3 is TGCGCCAGCAGCTCTGCGGGACGGGACAATGAGCAGTTCTTC.

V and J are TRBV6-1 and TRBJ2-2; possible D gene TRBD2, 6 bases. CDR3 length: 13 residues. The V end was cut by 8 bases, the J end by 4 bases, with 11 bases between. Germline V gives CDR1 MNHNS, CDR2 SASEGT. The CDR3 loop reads CASGAGITGELFF. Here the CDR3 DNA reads TGTGCCAGCGGGGCGGGGATCACCGGGGAGCTGTTTTTT.

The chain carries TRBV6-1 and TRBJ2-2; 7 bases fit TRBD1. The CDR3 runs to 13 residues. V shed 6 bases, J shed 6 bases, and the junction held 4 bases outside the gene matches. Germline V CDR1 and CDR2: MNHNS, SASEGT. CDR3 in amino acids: CASREGAAGELFF. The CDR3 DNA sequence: TGTGCCAGCAGAGAGGGGGCGGCCGGGGAGCTGTTTTTT.

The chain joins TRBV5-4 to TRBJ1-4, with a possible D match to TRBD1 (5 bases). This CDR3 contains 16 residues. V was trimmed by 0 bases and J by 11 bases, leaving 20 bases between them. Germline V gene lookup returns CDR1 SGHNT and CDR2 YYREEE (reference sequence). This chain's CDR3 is CASSLDEGPRPWKLFF. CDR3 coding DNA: TGTGCCAGCAGCTTGGATGAGGGACCCCGGCCTTGGAAACTGTTTTTT.

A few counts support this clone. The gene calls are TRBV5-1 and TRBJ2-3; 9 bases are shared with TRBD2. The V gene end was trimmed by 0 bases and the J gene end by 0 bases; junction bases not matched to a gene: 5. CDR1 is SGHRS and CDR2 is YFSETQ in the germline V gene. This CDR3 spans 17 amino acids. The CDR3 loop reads CASSLGLAGSSTDTQYF. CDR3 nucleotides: TGCGCCAGCAGCTTGGGGCTAGCGGGGTCCAGCACAGATACGCAGTATTTT.

Here the CDR3 reads CASSPLAGGNNEQFF. The CDR3 region has the DNA TGTGCCAGCAGCCCCCTAGCGGGGGGCAACAATGAGCAGTTCTTC. V usage is TRBV7-9 and J usage is TRBJ2-1; 11 bases line up with TRBD2. Germline CDR1 is SEHNR and CDR2 is FQNEAQ (reference sequence). V gave up 5 bases and J gave up 5 bases; unmatched junction bases: 5. This CDR3 comprises 15 residues.

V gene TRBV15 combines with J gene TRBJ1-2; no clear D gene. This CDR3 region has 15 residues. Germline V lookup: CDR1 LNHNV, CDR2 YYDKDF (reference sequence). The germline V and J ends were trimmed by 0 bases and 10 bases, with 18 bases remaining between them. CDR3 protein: CATSRDRRPNSVYTF. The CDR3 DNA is TGTGCCACCAGCAGAGATCGACGCCCCAATAGTGTCTACACCTTC.

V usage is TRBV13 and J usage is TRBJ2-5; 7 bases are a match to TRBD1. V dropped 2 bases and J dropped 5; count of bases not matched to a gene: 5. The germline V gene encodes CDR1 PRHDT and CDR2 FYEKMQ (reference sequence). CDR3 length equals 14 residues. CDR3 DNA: TGTGCCAGCAGCTTACGAGGGGGCAGCGAGACCCAGTACTTC. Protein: CASSLRGGSETQYF.

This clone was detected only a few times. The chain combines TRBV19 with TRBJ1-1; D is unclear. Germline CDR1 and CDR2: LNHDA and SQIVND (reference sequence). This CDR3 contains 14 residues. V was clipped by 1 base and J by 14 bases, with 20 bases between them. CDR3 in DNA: TGTGCCAGTAGTATAGGCGCGGGTCTCCCCGGAGGATTCTTT. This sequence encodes CASSIGAGLPGGFF.

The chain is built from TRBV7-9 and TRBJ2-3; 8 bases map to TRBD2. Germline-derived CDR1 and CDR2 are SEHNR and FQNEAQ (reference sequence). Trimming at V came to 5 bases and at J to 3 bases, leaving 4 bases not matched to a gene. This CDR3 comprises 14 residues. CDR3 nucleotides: TGTGCCAGCAGCACCAGCGGGGGAACAGATACGCAGTATTTT. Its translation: CASSTSGGTDTQYF.

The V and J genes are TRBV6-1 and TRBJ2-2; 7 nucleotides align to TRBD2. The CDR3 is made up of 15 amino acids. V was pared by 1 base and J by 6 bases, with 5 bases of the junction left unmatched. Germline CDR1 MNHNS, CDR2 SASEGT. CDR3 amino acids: CASSEEGGGAGELFF. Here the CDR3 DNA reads TGTGCCAGCAGTGAAGAGGGCGGGGGAGCCGGGGAGCTGTTTTTT.

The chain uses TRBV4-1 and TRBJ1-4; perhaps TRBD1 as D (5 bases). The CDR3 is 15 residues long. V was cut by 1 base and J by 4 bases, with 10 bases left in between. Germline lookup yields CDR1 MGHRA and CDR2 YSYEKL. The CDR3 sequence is CASSQGTGGNEKLFF. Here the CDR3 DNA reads TGCGCCAGCAGCCAAGGTACGGGGGGTAATGAAAAACTGTTTTTT.

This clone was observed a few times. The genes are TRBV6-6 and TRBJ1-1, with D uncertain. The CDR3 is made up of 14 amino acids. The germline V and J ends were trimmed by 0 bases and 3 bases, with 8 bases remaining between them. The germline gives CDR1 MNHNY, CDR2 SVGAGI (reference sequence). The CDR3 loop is CASSYSETDTEAFF. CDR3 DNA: TGTGCCAGCAGTTACTCAGAGACGGACACTGAAGCTTTCTTT.

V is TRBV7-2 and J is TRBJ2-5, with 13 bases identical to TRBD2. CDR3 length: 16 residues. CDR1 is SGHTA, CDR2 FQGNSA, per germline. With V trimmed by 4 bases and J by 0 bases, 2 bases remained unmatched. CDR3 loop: CASSSTSGGNQETQYF. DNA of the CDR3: TGTGCCAGCAGCTCGACTAGCGGGGGGAACCAAGAGACCCAGTACTTC.

The CDR3 here is CASSVERGGQEQFF. DNA of the CDR3: TGTGCCAGCAGCGTAGAGCGGGGGGGCCAGGAGCAGTTCTTC. This rearrangement joins TRBV9 to TRBJ2-1, with 10 bases that match TRBD2. CDR1 SGDLS and CDR2 YYNGEE come from the germline V gene. V lost 0 bases to trimming and J lost 10 bases; unmatched junction nucleotides: 4. The CDR3 sequence is 14 residues long.

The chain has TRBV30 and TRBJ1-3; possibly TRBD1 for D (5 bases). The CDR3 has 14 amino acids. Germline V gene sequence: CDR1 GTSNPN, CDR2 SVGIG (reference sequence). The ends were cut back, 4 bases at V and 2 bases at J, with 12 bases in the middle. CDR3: CAWTAGLPGNTIYF. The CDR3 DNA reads TGTGCCTGGACGGCAGGGCTACCTGGAAACACCATATATTTT.

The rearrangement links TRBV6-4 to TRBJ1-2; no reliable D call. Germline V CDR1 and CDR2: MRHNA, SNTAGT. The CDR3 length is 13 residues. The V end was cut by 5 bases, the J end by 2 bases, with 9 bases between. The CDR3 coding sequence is TGTGCCAGCAGTATGGAAGCGAACTATGGCTACACCTTC. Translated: CASSMEANYGYTF.